This paragraph reports one T cell receptor (beta chain). As yet, its antigen is unknown. The data were obtained in a study of cytomegalovirus exposure and HLA in healthy donors. This CDR3 region has 13 residues. The V and J ends lost 5 bases and 4 bases respectively, with 10 bases between them. Germline V gives CDR1 SGHRS, CDR2 YFSETQ. Whole-study findings and limits: A later analysis reported that several of the most significant clusters appeared to be linked to common viral pathogens, among them Epstein-Barr virus. An analysis that was carried out later associated approximately 17,000 TCR beta sequences with HLA alleles at 0.05 false discovery rate. DRB1 showed the most TCR associations and HLA-C the fewest in a later analysis, as rates varied by HLA locus.

With 60 Vbeta and 13 Jbeta primers, the PCR was carried out. Profiled with immunoSEQ multiplex PCR; TCRdb holds only in-frame clones, not every one. The sample includes about 230,000 clones, about three quarters of them seen just once. Sequencing was performed on PBMCs. The chain recombines TRBV5-1 with TRBJ2-1, with D maybe TRBD1 (6 bases). The sequence derives from a woman aged 55 to 70 in good health and CMV-seropositive. The DNA of the CDR3 is TGCGCCAGCAGGAGGACAGAGTACAATGAGCAGTTCTTC. Protein product: CASRRTEYNEQFF.